These 15 T cell receptor beta chains originate from one sample sequenced in a study of early T cells in non-severe SARS-CoV-2 infection. TCRdb re-called the 5' RACE reads with MiXCR, one entry per CDR3 protein. The data show about 36,000 distinct CDR3 sequences, with 5.5% to 8% seen just once and 24% held by the top ten. This material consisted of whole blood, taken at baseline. These receptors all stem from an adult who was a healthcare worker with PCR-confirmed SARS-CoV-2 infection or an uninfected control (not recorded which).

This clonotype was counted at least ten times. The rearrangement uses TRBV7-9 and TRBJ2-7; tentative D call: TRBD1 (6 bases). Germline V lookup: CDR1 SEHNR, CDR2 FQNEAQ (reference sequence). CDR3 length: 14 residues. The germline V and J ends were trimmed by 8 bases and 3 bases, with 17 bases remaining between them. Here the CDR3 reads CASVEAGANYEQYF. CDR3 DNA sequence: TGTGCCAGCGTGGAGGCAGGGGCCAACTACGAGCAGTACTTC.

This clonotype turned up a few times. The chain has TRBV7-9 and TRBJ1-5; D unclear. The ends were cut back, 3 bases at V and 11 bases at J, with 11 bases in the middle. In germline, CDR1 is SEHNR, CDR2 FQNEAQ (reference sequence). The CDR3 loop spans 12 amino acids. The CDR3 spells CASSFEVSTQHF. The CDR3 region has the DNA TGTGCCAGCAGCTTTGAAGTATCGACCCAGCATTTT.

This clonotype occurred many times. V gene TRBV6-1 combines with J gene TRBJ2-7, with a weak D call TRBD2 (5 bases). The germline V gene has CDR1 MNHNS and CDR2 SASEGT. The CDR3 totals 11 residues. The ends were cut back, 6 bases at V and 7 bases at J, with 10 bases in the middle. CDR3: CASRGPGEQYF. The DNA for the CDR3 is TGTGCCAGCAGGGGCCCGGGGGAGCAGTACTTC.

This clonotype was counted many times. V gene TRBV2 combines with J gene TRBJ2-2; D tentatively fits TRBD1 or TRBD2 (5 bases each). Germline V gene data show CDR1 as SNHLY and CDR2 as FYNNEI. CDR3 length equals 14 residues. Trimming removed 4 bases at V and 6 bases at J, with 12 bases between. CDR3 in amino acids: CASSVDYRSGELFF. In nucleotides, the CDR3 is TGTGCCAGCAGTGTCGACTACAGGTCCGGGGAGCTGTTTTTT.

The sample holds many counts of this clonotype. CDR3 sequence (DNA): TGTGCCAGCAGCTTGATAACAGGCACTGAAGCTTTCTTT. Its translation is CASSLITGTEAFF. The V call is TRBV5-5, the J call TRBJ1-1; maybe TRBD1 (5 bases). This CDR3 has 13 residues. Germline assignment: CDR1 SGHKS and CDR2 YYEKEE (reference sequence). V lost 1 base and J 4 bases, leaving 8 bases between the germline ends.

This clonotype appeared a few times. The chain uses TRBV20-1 and TRBJ2-7; tentatively, D is TRBD1 or TRBD2 (6 bases each). The germline gives CDR1 DFQATT, CDR2 SNEGSKA (reference sequence). V shed 2 bases and J shed 2 bases, with 13 bases lying between them. CDR3 length equals 14 residues. The CDR3 coding sequence is TGCAGTGCTAGACGTGAGGGGGGAACCTACGAGCAGTACTTC. Its translation is CSARREGGTYEQYF.

The chain carries TRBV29-1 and TRBJ1-3; D gene unclear. This CDR3 contains 12 residues. V dropped 3 bases and J dropped 4 bases, with 7 bases sitting between them. Germline V CDR1 and CDR2: SQVTM, ANQGSEA. CDR3 residues: CSVEGSGNTIYF. CDR3 sequence (DNA): TGCAGCGTTGAGGGGTCCGGAAACACCATATATTTT. Based on the CDR3 plus reference TRBV29-1 and TRBJ1-3, the full variable domain is SAVISQKPSRDICQRGTSLTIQCQVDSQVTMMFWYRQQPGQSLTLIATANQGSEATYESGFVIDKFPISRPNLTFSTLTVSNMSPEDSSIYLCSVEGSGNTIYFGEGSWLTVV.

This rearrangement joins TRBV10-2 to TRBJ2-3; 8 nucleotides agree with TRBD2. This CDR3 spans 14 amino acids. Germline V gene data show CDR1 as WSHSY and CDR2 as SAAADI. V shed 6 bases, J shed 5 bases, and the junction held 7 bases outside the gene matches. The chain's CDR3 is CASRLAGWGDTQYF. Written as DNA, the CDR3 is TGCGCCAGCAGGCTAGCGGGCTGGGGAGATACGCAGTATTTT.

This clonotype was observed a handful of times. The chain is built from TRBV27 and TRBJ2-7; D is unclear. This CDR3 region has 11 residues. The germline V and J ends were trimmed by 4 bases and 6 bases, with 7 bases remaining between them. Per germline, CDR1 MNHEY and CDR2 SMNVEV (reference sequence). CDR3 amino acids: CASSSFTEQYF. The CDR3 region has the DNA TGTGCCAGCAGTTCCTTCACCGAGCAGTACTTC.

The chain uses TRBV9 and TRBJ2-6; D is perhaps TRBD1 (5 bases). V was clipped by 3 bases and J by 4 bases, with 11 bases between them. Per the germline V gene, CDR1 is SGDLS and CDR2 is YYNGEE. The CDR3 covers 15 residues. The CDR3 loop reads CASSAAGSGANVLTF. In nucleotides, the CDR3 is TGTGCCAGCAGCGCTGCAGGGTCCGGGGCCAACGTCCTGACTTTC.

This clonotype was recorded a few times. V gene TRBV7-9 combines with J gene TRBJ2-1, with D hard to call. This CDR3 spans 15 amino acids. V lost 9 bases, J lost 1 base, and 16 bases lay in between. From germline, CDR1 is SEHNR and CDR2 FQNEAQ (reference sequence). CDR3 region: CASGPPEGSYNEQFF. Written as DNA, the CDR3 is TGTGCCAGTGGACCGCCCGAAGGATCCTACAATGAGCAGTTCTTC. Drawing the rest from reference TRBV7-9 and TRBJ2-1, the complete variable domain is DTGVSQNPRHKITKRGQNVTFRCDPISEHNRLYWYRQTLGQGPEFLTYFQNEAQLEKSRLLSDRFSAERPKGSFSTLEIQRTEQGDSAMYLCASGPPEGSYNEQFFGPGTRLTVL.

A single count supports this clonotype. The chain uses TRBV6-1 and TRBJ1-1; D ambiguous. The CDR3 covers 13 residues. Trimming shortened V by 8 bases and J by 1 base, and 11 bases separated the two germline ends. CDR1 MNHNS and CDR2 SASEGT come from the germline V gene. The DNA of the CDR3 is TGTGCCAGCGTGGGCAGGACGAACACTGAAGCTTTCTTT. It encodes CASVGRTNTEAFF.

The chain links TRBV4-1 to TRBJ2-3; the match to TRBD2 covers 10 bases. This CDR3 contains 17 residues. Germline V lookup: CDR1 MGHRA, CDR2 YSYEKL. The V gene end was trimmed by 0 bases and the J gene end by 6 bases; junction bases not matched to a gene: 9. CDR3 bases: TGCGCCAGCAGCCAAGACCGGACTAGCGGACCGCGGGATACGCAGTATTTT. Translating gives CASSQDRTSGPRDTQYF.

This clonotype was detected ten times or more. J is TRBJ1-2 and V is TRBV20-1; D not certain. The length of the CDR3 is 13 residues. Germline V lookup: CDR1 DFQATT, CDR2 SNEGSKA (reference sequence). Trimming took 0 bases from V and 1 from J, leaving 6 bases between them. The CDR3 is CSARDPSNYGYTF. CDR3 sequence (DNA): TGCAGTGCTAGAGATCCCAGTAACTATGGCTACACCTTC.

V usage is TRBV19 and J usage is TRBJ2-3; D gene unclear. Trimming cost V 5 bases and J 8 bases, with 17 bases left between them. Germline V gene lookup returns CDR1 LNHDA and CDR2 SQIVND (reference sequence). This CDR3 is built from 14 residues. The CDR3 reads CASSYGDSRATQYF. CDR3 DNA sequence: TGTGCCAGTAGTTATGGGGATAGCCGCGCTACGCAGTATTTT.